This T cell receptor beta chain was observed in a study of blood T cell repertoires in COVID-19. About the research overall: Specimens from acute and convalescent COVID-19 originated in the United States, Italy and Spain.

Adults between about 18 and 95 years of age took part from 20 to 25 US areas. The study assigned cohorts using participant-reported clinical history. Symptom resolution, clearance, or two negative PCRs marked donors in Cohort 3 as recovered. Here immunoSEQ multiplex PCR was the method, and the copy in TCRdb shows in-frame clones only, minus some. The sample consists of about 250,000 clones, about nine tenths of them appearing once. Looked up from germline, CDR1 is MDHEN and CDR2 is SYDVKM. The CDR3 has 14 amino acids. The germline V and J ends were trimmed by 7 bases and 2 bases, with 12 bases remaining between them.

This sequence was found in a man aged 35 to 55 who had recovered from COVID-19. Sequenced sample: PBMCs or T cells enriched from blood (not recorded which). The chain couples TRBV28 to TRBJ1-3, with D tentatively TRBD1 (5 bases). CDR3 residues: CASTQGFAGNTIYF. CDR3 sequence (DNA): TGTGCCAGCACCCAGGGATTTGCTGGAAACACCATATATTTT.